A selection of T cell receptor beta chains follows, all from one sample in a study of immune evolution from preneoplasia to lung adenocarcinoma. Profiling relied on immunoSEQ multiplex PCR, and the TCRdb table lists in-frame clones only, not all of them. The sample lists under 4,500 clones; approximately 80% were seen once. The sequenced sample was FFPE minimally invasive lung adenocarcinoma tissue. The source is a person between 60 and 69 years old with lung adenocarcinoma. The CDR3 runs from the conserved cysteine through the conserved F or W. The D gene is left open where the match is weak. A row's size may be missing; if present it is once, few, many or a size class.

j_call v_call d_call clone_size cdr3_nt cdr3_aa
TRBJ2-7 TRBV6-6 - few TGTGCCAGCAGTCCTAACAGGGGTCGGGGGTACGAGCAGTACTTC CASSPNRGRGYEQYF
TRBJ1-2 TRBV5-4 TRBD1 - TGTGCCAGCAGCCTCCCACAGGGGAGAAACACCTTC CASSLPQGRNTF
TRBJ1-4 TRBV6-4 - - TGTGCCAGACGACACTGGGGTGATGAAAAACTGTTTTTT CARRHWGDEKLFF
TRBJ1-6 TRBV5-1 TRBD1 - TGCGCCAGCAGCGGGGACAGCGCTCTACCCCTCCACTTT CASSGDSALPLHF
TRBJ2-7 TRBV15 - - TGTGCCACCAGCAGAGCCGAAGGCGAGCAGTACTTC CATSRAEGEQYF
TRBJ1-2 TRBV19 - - TGTGCCAGTAAAGGTCAGGGATCTAACTATGGCTACACCTTC CASKGQGSNYGYTF
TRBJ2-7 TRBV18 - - TGTGCCAGCTCACCACGGACGGAGAACGAGCAGTACTTC CASSPRTENEQYF
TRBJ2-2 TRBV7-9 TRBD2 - TGTGCCAGCAGCTTAGCCGGGACTAGCGGGATCTCCGGGGAGCTGTTTTTT CASSLAGTSGISGELFF
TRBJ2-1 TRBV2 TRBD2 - TGTGCCAGCAGTGAAGCCACGGGACTAGCCTACAATGAGCAGTTCTTC CASSEATGLAYNEQFF
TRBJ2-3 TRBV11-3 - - TGTGCCAGCAGCTTAGGGGAGACTAACACAGATACGCAGTATTTT CASSLGETNTDTQYF
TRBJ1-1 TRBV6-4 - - TGTGCCAGCAGTGCTACCGGGCCCGGGACTGAAGCTTTCTTT CASSATGPGTEAFF
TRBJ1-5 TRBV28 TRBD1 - TGTGCCAGCAGCTTAGCCGGGACAGGGGGCGCCAATCAGCCCCAGCATTTT CASSLAGTGGANQPQHF
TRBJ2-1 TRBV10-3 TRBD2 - TGTGCCATCAGTGAGTTGGTCGGGGGGAGGGGCGATGAGCAGTTCTTC CAISELVGGRGDEQFF
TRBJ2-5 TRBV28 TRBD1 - TGTGCCAGTAGTTTCTCGACAGGGGTCGAGACCCAGTACTTC CASSFSTGVETQYF
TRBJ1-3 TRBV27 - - TGTGCCAGCAGTTTATCAGTAGGGGGTGGAAACACCATATATTTT CASSLSVGGGNTIYF
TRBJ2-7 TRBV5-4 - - TGTGCCAGCAGCTCCCTAAGGGGGAGGATCGCCTACGAGCAGTACTTC CASSSLRGRIAYEQYF
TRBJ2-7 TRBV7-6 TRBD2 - TGTGCCAGCAGACTGAGCGGGAGCTCCTACGAGCAGTACTTC CASRLSGSSYEQYF
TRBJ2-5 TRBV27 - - TGTGCCAGCAGTTCAACAGGACAGACCCAGTACTTC CASSSTGQTQYF
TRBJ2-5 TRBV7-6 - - TGTGCCAGCAGCTTGAACTTACAAGAGACCCAGTACTTC CASSLNLQETQYF
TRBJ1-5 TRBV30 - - TGTGCCTGGAGTGTTGGCGGTTATAGCAATCAGCCCCAGCATTTT CAWSVGGYSNQPQHF
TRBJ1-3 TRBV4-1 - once TGCGCCAGCAGCCAAGAAGGTTCAGGACAGTCTCTCAGAAACACCATATATTTT CASSQEGSGQSLRNTIYF
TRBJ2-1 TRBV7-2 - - TGTGCCAGCAGCTTAGTCGGGGTCTCCTACAATGAGCAGTTCTTC CASSLVGVSYNEQFF
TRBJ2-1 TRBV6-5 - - TGTGCCAGCAGTTACAGTACGGGTGAGCAGTTCTTC CASSYSTGEQFF
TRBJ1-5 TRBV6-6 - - TGTGCCAGCAGACCGGGGGGCTTAGGCAATCAGCCCCAGCATTTT CASRPGGLGNQPQHF
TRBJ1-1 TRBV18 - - TGTGCCAGCCGCCTCGGCAGGTTGAACACTGAAGCTTTCTTT CASRLGRLNTEAFF
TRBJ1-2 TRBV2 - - TGTGCCAGCAGCTCGGGGGGGTTAGGGTATGGCTACACCTTC CASSSGGLGYGYTF
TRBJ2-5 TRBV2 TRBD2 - TGTGCCAGCAGCCGGACTAGCGGGGGACAAGAGACCCAGTACTTC CASSRTSGGQETQYF
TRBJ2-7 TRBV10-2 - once TGCGCCAGCAGTGAGTTTCGACAGGAGCAGTACTTC CASSEFRQEQYF
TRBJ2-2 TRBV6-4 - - TGTGCCAGCAGTGAAGCGGGCACCGGGGAGCTGTTTTTT CASSEAGTGELFF
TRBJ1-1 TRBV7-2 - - TGTGCCAGCAGGAAAGAGAACATGAACACTGAAGCTTTCTTT CASRKENMNTEAFF